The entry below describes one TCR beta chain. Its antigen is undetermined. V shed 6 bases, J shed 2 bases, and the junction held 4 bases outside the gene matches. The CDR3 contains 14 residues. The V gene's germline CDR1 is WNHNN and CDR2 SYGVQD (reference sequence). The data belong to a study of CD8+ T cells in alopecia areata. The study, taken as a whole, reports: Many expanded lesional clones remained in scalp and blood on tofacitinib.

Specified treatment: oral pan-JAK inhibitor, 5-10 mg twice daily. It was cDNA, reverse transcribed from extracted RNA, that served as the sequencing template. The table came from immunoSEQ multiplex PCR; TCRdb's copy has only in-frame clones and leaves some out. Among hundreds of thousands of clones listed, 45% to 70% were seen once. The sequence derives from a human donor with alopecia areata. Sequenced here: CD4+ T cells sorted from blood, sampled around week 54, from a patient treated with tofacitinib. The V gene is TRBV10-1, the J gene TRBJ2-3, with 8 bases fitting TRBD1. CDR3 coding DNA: TGCGCCAGCAGCTGGGGACAGGACACAGATACGCAGTATTTT. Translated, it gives CASSWGQDTDTQYF.